The T cell receptor (beta chain) described here comes from a study of blood T cell repertoires in COVID-19. Looking at the study overall: In each case, the material was cDNA or gDNA derived from T cells, B-cell-depleted T cells, or PBMCs.

The method was immunoSEQ multiplex PCR; TCRdb's version includes in-frame clones alone and lacks a portion of them. The sample carries roughly 220,000 clones, roughly 84% recorded once. V shed 4 bases, J shed 9 bases, and the junction held 12 bases outside the gene matches. This CDR3 region has 17 residues. CDR1 is LGHDT, CDR2 YNNKEL, per germline (reference sequence). The chain couples TRBV3-1 (or the pseudogene TRBV3-2) to TRBJ2-1; 13 nucleotides line up with TRBD2. The receptor was derived from an older woman with acute or convalescent COVID-19. Sequenced input: peripheral blood. The DNA of the CDR3 is TGTGCCAGCAGCCTGGGATATACACTAGCGGGGGGGCTTGAGCAGTTCTTC. Its translation: CASSLGYTLAGGLEQFF.